This T cell receptor (beta chain) was observed in a study of blood T cell repertoires in COVID-19. Study-level information: The United States, Italy and Spain provided the acute and convalescent COVID-19 samples. The analysed material was cDNA or gDNA that came from T cells, B-cell-depleted T cells, or PBMCs.

Germline CDR1 is MRHNA and CDR2 is SNTAGT. The CDR3 has 12 residues. The germline V and J ends were trimmed by 4 bases and 5 bases, with 6 bases remaining between them. In the original processing: Using reference gene primer amplification, nucleated cell counts were estimated. Clones were sequenced by immunoSEQ multiplex PCR, and TCRdb holds only the in-frame ones, with some missing. That table is the source of V, J and clone size, and D and trimming were worked out from the DNA. The data contain approximately 310,000 clones, roughly 86% of them seen just once; the ten biggest clones take up about 7.8%. A few counts support this clone.

The chain employs TRBV6-4 and TRBJ1-3; D unresolved. Sequencing used peripheral blood. This TCR came from a woman aged 50 to 60 who had recovered from COVID-19. CDR3 sequence (DNA): TGTGCCAGCAGTGTGCACAGAAACACCATATATTTT. Translation: CASSVHRNTIYF.